The entry below describes one T cell receptor (beta chain). The antigen it binds to is not known. The input lacks base qualities; no much larger clone sits a single base away. The data originate from a study of shared clonotypes between healthy human individuals (dated by TCRdb to the early 2020s). About the full investigation: A couple of women and three men aged 18 to 49 years were included in the cohort. For each donor, three plates each were used for CD4 naive and CD4 memory, two plates were used for CD8 naive, and one plate was used for CD8 memory. To estimate repertoire size and how much clonotype sharing occurs between individuals, the study deeply sequenced the blood TCR repertoires of five healthy adults. Libraries were prepared and TCR repertoires were sequenced by different laboratories using diverse techniques, in order to increase sequencing depth and limit assay-specific biases. Per donor, leukapheresis produced somewhere between about 0.94 and 9.5 billion PBMCs.

CD8 naive samples were CD45RO-negative cells positively selected for CCR7, giving a CD45RA+CCR7+ population that excluded TemRA cells. Healthy HIV-negative adults with no recently reported acute infections or vaccinations were included as donors. Only Caucasian adults living in Nashville, Tennessee, USA were represented among the donors. After blood collection by leukapheresis, PBMCs were isolated using Ficoll-Histopaque density gradient centrifugation and then cryopreserved in the vapor phase of liquid nitrogen. Purity and quantity of every magnetically sorted T cell population were checked by analytical flow cytometry. Genomic DNA was isolated from each sorted fraction and quantified by UV absorbance on a Nanodrop 2000c. The study at large found these results: The small number of donors limited the genetic and exposure-history diversity represented. Pairwise subsampling indicated that sequencing depth was expected to affect the degree of clonotype sharing among donors. Larger estimated clonotype richness was generally found for naive subsets than for memory subsets. Sampling was restricted to blood, and TCR repertoires in tissue are likely to differ from TCR repertoires in blood. Sharing across a few donors was observed for about 5% of naive CD4, 3% to 3.5% of naive CD8, 2.3% of memory CD4, and about 0.4% of memory CD8 clonotypes. Compared with non-shared clonotypes, clonotypes shared by all four sorted-subset donors had higher generation probabilities. Incomplete sequencing was indicated by rarefaction of sorted-subset datasets, despite the large sequencing depth.

V ends up 0 bases short and J 8 bases short, with an unmatched junction base count of 9. Per the germline V gene (reference sequence), MNHEY is the CDR1 and SMNVEV is the CDR2. From the cysteine through the phenylalanine, the CDR3 covers 15 amino acids. Just CDR3 DNA is preserved here, 45 bases in frame from base 1. Using the deep immunoSEQ assay, multiplex PCR amplified TCR CDR3 regions from genomic DNA. For each cell subset, the extracted genomic DNA was distributed evenly across all wells of several immunoSEQ 96-well plates, and each plate served as one replicate. Each replicate PCR for sorted subsets received roughly 0.2 ug genomic DNA, equal to roughly 29,000 T cell genomes. The purified libraries were quantified using a Qubit 3.0 fluorometer, sized with a Bioanalyzer 2100, and then quantified again using the KAPA Library Quantification kit. Every immunoSEQ 96-well plate was sequenced on a separate single-read 150-cycle Illumina NextSeq 550 flow cell. On the authors' methods: Because only junctional sequences without quality scores were contained in the immunoSEQ output, filtering matching that applied to full-length reads could not be performed. To assign V/J genes and CDR3, sequences were annotated against IMGT germline references using PyIR, a Python wrapper for IgBLAST v1.9. Any read was removed if the V/J assignment was weak (E-value above 1e-6), the CDR3 was missing, or the read contained stop codons, out-of-frame junctions, or ambiguous translated residues. V3J clonotypes were defined as sequences sharing the same inferred V gene, J gene, and CDR3 amino acid sequence. The percentage overlap between two repertoires was calculated by dividing the number of shared unique clonotypes by the size of the smaller repertoire. Three approaches were used to assess repertoire richness: RTK rarefaction, the Chao1 estimator, and Recon v2.1 estimates of unobserved clonotypes. Generation probabilities for all TCRbeta clonotypes obtained by the gDNA method from a few donors were computed using OLGA. Here the immuneACCESS table is served through TCRdb, limited to in-frame sequences with V and J called. Missing clones are a known gap in these copies; in checked studies unresolved V genes cover under half, and the rest lacks a known reason. The V and J calls and clone size come from that table; D and trimming were worked out from the DNA. This sample has about 1,800,000 clones in its table, and roughly 95% of those were observed once. The ten largest clonotypes hold roughly 1.2% of the sample.

The sequence derives from a man younger than 35 in good health. The rearrangement combines TRBV27 with TRBJ1-2, with 7 bases in between that match TRBD1. The sample was naive CD8+ T cells sorted from blood. The cell subset or site label of this sample denotes: CD45RA+CCR7+. The CDR3 is CASSLSPTGDDGYTF. The sequenced DNA is TGTGCCAGCAGTTTATCCCCTACAGGGGACGACGGCTACACCTTC.